Below are 28 T cell receptor beta chains sequenced from a single sample in a study of blood T cell repertoires in COVID-19. Assay used: immunoSEQ multiplex PCR; TCRdb lists only in-frame clones, some missing. The sample lists 450,000 to 500,000 clones, approximately 83% occurring once. Sequencing was performed on peripheral blood. The origin of the receptors is a human donor in a cohort sampled during active COVID-19.

The chain carries TRBV6-5 and TRBJ1-2; 7 nucleotides line up with TRBD1. CDR3 size: 15 residues. After removal of 2 bases from V and 3 bases from J, the junction contained 6 bases not matched to a gene. Germline V gene sequence: CDR1 MNHEY, CDR2 SVGAGI. CDR3 in DNA: TGTGCCAGCAGTTACCACTTAGACAGGGACTATGGCTACACCTTC. This gives the protein CASSYHLDRDYGYTF.

The chain couples TRBV29-1 to TRBJ2-5, with 7 bases that match TRBD2. Germline values: CDR1 SQVTM, CDR2 ANQGSEA. V was clipped by 3 bases and J by 1 base; unmatched bases: 2. This CDR3 is 13 amino acids long. CDR3 bases: TGCAGCGTTGAGGCTAGCGGCCAAGAGACCCAGTACTTC. Translated, it gives CSVEASGQETQYF.

The genes are TRBV14 and TRBJ2-3, with a weak D call TRBD1 (6 bases). CDR3 length: 16 residues. Germline V CDR1 and CDR2: SGHDN, FVKESK. Trimming removed 4 bases at V and 4 bases at J, with 18 bases between. In DNA, the CDR3 is TGTGCCAGCAGCCCCCGGGCTAAAGGGGGTTCAGATACGCAGTATTTT. This encodes CASSPRAKGGSDTQYF.

The gene calls are TRBV18 and TRBJ1-3, with a possible D match to TRBD1 (5 bases). The CDR3 is 13 amino acids. The germline gives CDR1 KGHSH, CDR2 LQKENI. Trimming pared 7 bases from V and 2 bases from J, leaving 9 bases between. The CDR3 region is CASWAGAGNTIYF. Written as DNA, the CDR3 is TGTGCCAGCTGGGCGGGGGCTGGAAACACCATATATTTT.

This clone occurred once. The chain employs TRBV6-5 and TRBJ2-3, with 8 nucleotides matching TRBD1. The CDR3 covers 16 residues. V was pared by 1 base and J by 1 base, with 4 bases of the junction left unmatched. Germline-derived CDR1 and CDR2 are MNHEY and SVGAGI. The CDR3 loop is CASSYLGQGGTDTQYF. In DNA, the CDR3 is TGTGCCAGCAGTTACTTAGGACAGGGAGGCACAGATACGCAGTATTTT.

The V gene is TRBV12-3 or TRBV12-4, the J gene TRBJ2-2, with D uncertain. Trimming stripped 5 bases from V and 4 bases from J, with 8 bases between. The CDR3 spans 13 residues. CDR3 in DNA: TGTGCCAGCAGTCTGGAGTTCACCGGGGAGCTGTTTTTT. It encodes CASSLEFTGELFF.

The chain employs TRBV6-5 and TRBJ1-1; possible D gene TRBD1, 5 bases. Germline CDR1 MNHEY, CDR2 SVGAGI. V was cut by 7 bases and J by 4 bases, with 13 bases left in between. CDR3 length: 13 amino acids. Here the CDR3 reads CASIEETATEAFF. The CDR3 bases are TGTGCCAGCATCGAAGAGACAGCCACTGAAGCTTTCTTT.

This chain links TRBV2 with TRBJ2-7; possibly TRBD1 for D (6 bases). The germline V gene encodes CDR1 SNHLY and CDR2 FYNNEI. The CDR3 runs 13 residues. V lost 5 bases, J lost 6 bases, and 14 bases lay in between. This chain's CDR3 is CASSPLARGEQYF. Written as DNA, the CDR3 is TGTGCCAGCAGTCCACTCGCCAGGGGCGAGCAGTACTTC.

The gene calls are TRBV9 and TRBJ2-2, with 7 bases matching TRBD2. Losses at the gene ends were 0 bases for V and 5 bases for J; bases not matched to a gene: 4. This CDR3 comprises 15 residues. Germline-derived CDR1 and CDR2 are SGDLS and YYNGEE. CDR3 coding DNA: TGTGCCAGCAGCGTAGTTGTGGGGGGGACCGGGGAGCTGTTTTTT. Translating gives CASSVVVGGTGELFF. The variable domain in full, with the rest retrieved from reference TRBV9 and TRBJ2-2, is DSGVTQTPKHLITATGQRVTLRCSPRSGDLSVYWYQQSLDQGLQFLIQYYNGEERAKGNILERFSAQQFPDLHSELNLSSLELGDSALYFCASSVVVGGTGELFFGEGSRLTVL.

This chain uses TRBV6-1 with TRBJ1-2; D not certain. The germline V gene encodes CDR1 MNHNS and CDR2 SASEGT. The germline V and J ends were trimmed by 0 bases and 2 bases, with 10 bases remaining between them. This CDR3 is 15 amino acids long. CDR3 DNA sequence: TGTGCCAGCAGTGAAGCGTACGGGTCGAACTATGGCTACACCTTC. Translating it yields CASSEAYGSNYGYTF.

CDR3 residues: CASSLRGINTDTQYF. CDR3 DNA: TGTGCCAGCAGCTTGCGGGGGATAAACACAGATACGCAGTATTTT. The V call is TRBV5-6, the J call TRBJ2-3; D may be TRBD2 (6 bases). CDR1 is SGHDT, CDR2 YYEEEE, per germline. The CDR3 is 15 residues long. V lost 1 base and J lost 2, with 11 bases in between. The full variable domain, completed using reference TRBV5-6 and TRBJ2-3, is DAGVTQSPTHLIKTRGQQVTLRCSPKSGHDTVSWYQQALGQGPQFIFQYYEEEERQRGNFPDRFSGHQFPNYSSELNVNALLLGDSALYLCASSLRGINTDTQYFGPGTRLTVL.

This chain links TRBV4-1 with TRBJ2-3; D ambiguous. CDR1 MGHRA and CDR2 YSYEKL come from the germline V gene. The CDR3 contains 15 residues. Deletions cut 4 bases from V and 4 bases from J, with 15 bases between. The CDR3 sequence is CASSPRARWADTQYF. The CDR3 DNA is TGCGCCAGCAGCCCAAGAGCCAGGTGGGCAGATACGCAGTATTTT.

The V and J genes are TRBV11-3 and TRBJ2-1; D possibly corresponds to TRBD2 (6 bases). Per the germline V gene, CDR1 is SGHNT and CDR2 is YENEEA. The CDR3 covers 15 residues. The ends were cut back, 5 bases at V and 5 bases at J, with 16 bases in the middle. As DNA, the CDR3 is TGTGCCAGCAGCGAATCTAGCGTACAAAACAATGAGCAGTTCTTC. This sequence encodes CASSESSVQNNEQFF.

This chain uses TRBV5-1 with TRBJ2-1; 8 bases line up with TRBD2. Germline V gene sequence: CDR1 SGHRS, CDR2 YFSETQ. The CDR3 totals 16 residues. Losses at the gene ends were 4 bases for V and 9 bases for J; bases not matched to a gene: 15. In DNA, the CDR3 is TGCGCCAGCAGCCCCCGCCGAGCGGGAGTCTCGAGTGAGCAGTTCTTC. Translated, it gives CASSPRRAGVSSEQFF.

The chain links TRBV27 to TRBJ2-1; D is unresolved. Germline assignment: CDR1 MNHEY and CDR2 SMNVEV (reference sequence). The ends were cut back, 4 bases at V and 9 bases at J, with 13 bases in the middle. The CDR3 is 13 residues long. This CDR3 is CASSSQTASEQFF. CDR3 DNA: TGTGCCAGCAGTTCCCAGACTGCTTCTGAGCAGTTCTTC.

The chain links TRBV4-3 to TRBJ1-5; D may be TRBD1 (6 bases). The CDR3 spans 17 residues. The V gene's germline CDR1 is LGHNA and CDR2 YSLEER. V lost 5 bases, J lost 3 bases, and 20 bases lay in between. DNA of the CDR3: TGCGCCAGCAGCGCAGGGGTAGGTCAGGGATACAATCAGCCCCAGCATTTT. Amino acids: CASSAGVGQGYNQPQHF.

The rearrangement uses TRBV7-3 and TRBJ1-1; D perhaps matches TRBD1 (6 bases). Germline CDR1 SGHTA, CDR2 FQGTGA. The germline V and J ends were trimmed by 1 base and 5 bases, with 11 bases remaining between them. CDR3 size: 14 residues. In DNA, the CDR3 is TGTGCCAGCAGCTTAAGAGGGACATCTACTGAAGCTTTCTTT. This translates into CASSLRGTSTEAFF. Variable domain in full (rest from reference TRBV7-3 and TRBJ1-1): GAGVSQTPSNKVTEKGKYVELRCDPISGHTALYWYRQSLGQGPEFLIYFQGTGAADDSGLPNDRFFAVRPEGSVSTLKIQRTERGDSAVYLCASSLRGTSTEAFFGQGTRLTVV.

This chain joins TRBV9 and TRBJ2-7, with D tentatively TRBD2 (6 bases). Per germline, CDR1 SGDLS and CDR2 YYNGEE. The V end was cut by 0 bases, the J end by 7 bases, with 20 bases between. The CDR3 has 16 residues. This CDR3 is CASSVGGEARVEEQYF. In DNA, the CDR3 is TGTGCCAGCAGCGTAGGAGGGGAGGCCAGGGTCGAGGAGCAGTACTTC.

The chain couples TRBV7-2 to TRBJ2-7; D is perhaps TRBD2 (6 bases). Trimming took 3 bases from V and 6 from J, leaving 12 bases between them. The CDR3 has 13 residues. Looked up from germline, CDR1 is SGHTA and CDR2 is FQGNSA. This chain's CDR3 is CASSFGGGTEQYF. The CDR3 DNA reads TGTGCCAGCAGCTTCGGGGGAGGTACCGAGCAGTACTTC.

CDR3 coding DNA: TGTGCCAGCAGCTCCTTCCTCTCCTACGAGCAGTACTTC. Amino acids: CASSSFLSYEQYF. The chain uses TRBV27 and TRBJ2-7; no clear D. This CDR3 has 13 amino acids. Germline CDR1 reads MNHEY; CDR2 reads SMNVEV (reference sequence). V gave up 6 bases and J gave up 0 bases, with 9 bases separating them.

The chain recombines TRBV16 with TRBJ1-4; 7 nucleotides line up with TRBD1. This CDR3 has 16 amino acids. Trimming at V came to 2 bases and at J to 4 bases, leaving 7 bases not matched to a gene. In germline, CDR1 is KGHSY, CDR2 FQNENV. The CDR3 coding sequence is TGTGCCAGCAGCCAAAAACCGGGACAGCTTAATGAAAAACTGTTTTTT. It is translated as CASSQKPGQLNEKLFF.

The chain couples TRBV30 to TRBJ2-7; TRBD2 aligns across 13 bases. V lost 2 bases to trimming and J lost 4 bases; unmatched junction nucleotides: 17. This CDR3 contains 19 residues. CDR1 and CDR2 from the germline V gene are GTSNPN and SVGIG (reference sequence). This CDR3 reads CAWSFPPRGLAGKGYEQYF. The CDR3 region has the DNA TGTGCCTGGAGTTTCCCCCCGAGGGGACTAGCGGGAAAGGGGTACGAGCAGTACTTC.

Turning to this clone: The junction and the germline gene differ at one end; a read error may be behind it. V gene TRBV4-2 combines with J gene TRBJ1-1, with 7 nucleotides matching TRBD1. The CDR3 is made up of 14 amino acids. Germline assignment: CDR1 LGHNA and CDR2 YNFKEQ. The CDR3 loop is CASSQDMPPGQINF. The DNA for the CDR3 is TGTGCCAGCAGCCAAGATATGCCCCCGGGACAGATAAATTTT.

The J gene is TRBJ2-1, the V gene TRBV7-2, with 8 positions matching TRBD2. Looked up from germline, CDR1 is SGHTA and CDR2 is FQGNSA. With 4 bases clipped from V and 8 bases from J, the junction kept 4 bases outside the gene matches. This CDR3 has 13 amino acids. The CDR3, as DNA: TGTGCCAGCAGCTATCGGGAGGGGGATGAGCAGTTCTTC. Amino acids: CASSYREGDEQFF.

This clone was recorded once. This rearrangement joins TRBV28 to TRBJ2-7, with 11 bases aligning to TRBD1. The CDR3 spans 14 residues. Trimming took 5 bases from V and 3 from J; bases not matched to a gene: 3. Germline CDR1 is MDHEN and CDR2 is SYDVKM. CDR3 nucleotides: TGTGCCAGCAGTACAGGGACAGGGGGCTACGAGCAGTACTTC. It yields the protein CASSTGTGGYEQYF.

The rearrangement uses TRBV19 and TRBJ2-5; 14 bases match TRBD2. Germline V lookup: CDR1 LNHDA, CDR2 SQIVND (reference sequence). This CDR3 comprises 17 residues. V lost 6 bases to trimming and J lost 2 bases; unmatched junction nucleotides: 8. The CDR3 sequence: CASRGLAGGKLQETQYF. CDR3 nucleotides: TGTGCCAGTAGAGGACTAGCGGGAGGTAAACTACAAGAGACCCAGTACTTC.

The genes are TRBV5-1 and TRBJ2-1; 8 bases are a match to TRBD1. Germline-derived CDR1 and CDR2 are SGHRS and YFSETQ. The CDR3 covers 16 residues. V shed 5 bases, J shed 2 bases, and the junction held 9 bases outside the gene matches. This chain's CDR3 is CASRDLAQGAYNEQFF. The CDR3 DNA follows: TGCGCCAGCAGGGACCTCGCACAGGGGGCCTACAATGAGCAGTTCTTC.

This rearrangement joins TRBV5-1 to TRBJ1-1; 7 nucleotides line up with TRBD1. Germline assignment: CDR1 SGHRS and CDR2 YFSETQ. This CDR3 spans 14 amino acids. Trimming at V came to 4 bases and at J to 4 bases, leaving 7 bases not matched to a gene. The CDR3 loop is CASSPMTGSTEAFF. The DNA for the CDR3 is TGCGCCAGCAGCCCGATGACAGGGTCCACTGAAGCTTTCTTT.